This T cell receptor beta chain originates from a study of blood T cell repertoires in COVID-19. Study-wide background: Donors in the United States, Italy and Spain gave samples during acute or convalescent COVID-19. Nucleic acid was either cDNA or gDNA, and it came from T cells, B-cell-depleted T cells, or PBMCs.

The CDR3 covers 15 residues. Trimming took off 4 bases at V and 3 bases at J, with 15 bases between the two ends. The germline gives CDR1 SNHLY, CDR2 FYNNEI. Only in-frame clones appear in the TCRdb table, and some are missing; sequencing was by immunoSEQ multiplex PCR. Counted here are roughly 75,000 clones, about 80% occurring once; the ten biggest clones make up roughly 0.83%. Source material: peripheral blood. J is TRBJ1-1 and V is TRBV2, with D possibly being TRBD1 (6 bases). This sequence was found in a woman in her seventies with acute or convalescent COVID-19. CDR3 loop: CASSVQGIADTEAFF. CDR3 in DNA: TGTGCCAGCAGTGTCCAGGGGATTGCGGACACTGAAGCTTTCTTT. Supplemented by reference TRBV2 and TRBJ1-1, the full variable domain reads EPEVTQTPSHQVTQMGQEVILRCVPISNHLYFYWYRQILGQKVEFLVSFYNNEISEKSEIFDDQFSVERPDGSNFTLKIRSTKLEDSAMYFCASSVQGIADTEAFFGQGTRLTVV.